This T cell receptor beta chain came from a study of beta chain features in type 1 diabetes. The germline V gene encodes CDR1 SGHTA and CDR2 FQGNSA. The CDR3 spans 15 residues. Trimming took 3 bases from V and 2 from J; bases not matched to a gene: 6. This clone was observed a few times. What it binds is not known. Of the isolated RNA, all was reverse transcribed, and so the sequenced material was expressed TCRB transcripts. The repertoire was sequenced with immunoSEQ multiplex PCR; TCRdb's copy has only in-frame clones and lacks some. There are 200,000 to 300,000 clones in the sample; 9.5% to 13% occur only once, and 0.017% lies in the top ten. Study outcomes and limitations: A potential influence of HLA type upon TCRB rearrangement remained unresolved herein. Within each of all four CD4+ subsets, Type 1 diabetes patients had TCRB CDR3s that were moderately but significantly shorter.

The rearrangement uses TRBV7-2 and TRBJ2-7, with 8 bases lining up with TRBD1. This clonotype was sampled from a man aged 25 to 40 with type 1 diabetes. Sequenced material: naive CD4+ T cells from blood. This chain's CDR3 is CASSFSGQGAYEQYF. For the CDR3, the DNA is TGTGCCAGCAGCTTTTCTGGACAGGGAGCCTACGAGCAGTACTTC.